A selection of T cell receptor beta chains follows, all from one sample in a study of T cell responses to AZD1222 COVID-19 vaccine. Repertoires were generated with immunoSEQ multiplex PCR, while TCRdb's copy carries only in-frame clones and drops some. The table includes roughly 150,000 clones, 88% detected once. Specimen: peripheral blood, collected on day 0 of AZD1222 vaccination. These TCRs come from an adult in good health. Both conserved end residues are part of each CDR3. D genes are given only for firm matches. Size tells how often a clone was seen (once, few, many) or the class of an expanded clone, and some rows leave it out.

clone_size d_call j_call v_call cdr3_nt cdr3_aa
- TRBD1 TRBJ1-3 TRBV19 TGTGCCAGTAGTCTGGGACAGGCTGGAGGAAACACCATATATTTT CASSLGQAGGNTIYF
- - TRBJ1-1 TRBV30 TGTGCCTGGAGCGTAGGGGGCACTGAAGCTTTCTTT CAWSVGGTEAFF
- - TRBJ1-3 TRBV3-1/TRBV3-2 TGTGCCAGCAGCCAAGGTCTCCCGAGCTCTGGAAACACCATATATTTT CASSQGLPSSGNTIYF
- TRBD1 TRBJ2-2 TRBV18 TGTGCCAGCTCACCCCAATTTGGACAGGGGGCCGGGGAGCTGTTTTTT CASSPQFGQGAGELFF
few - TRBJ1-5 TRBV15 TGTGCCACCAGCAGAGAAATTGCGGCAATCAATCAGCCCCAGCATTTT CATSREIAAINQPQHF
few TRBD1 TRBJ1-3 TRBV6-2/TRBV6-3 TGTGCCAGCAGTGATCGGACAGGCTCTGGAAACACCATATATTTT CASSDRTGSGNTIYF
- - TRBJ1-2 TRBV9 TGTGCCAGCAGCGTAGCCCCCGGGCCACCGGGAAGTGGCTACACCTTC CASSVAPGPPGSGYTF
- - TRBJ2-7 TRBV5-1 TGCGCCAGCAGCGCGGACGGCTACGAGCAGTACTTC CASSADGYEQYF
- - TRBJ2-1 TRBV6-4 TGTGCCAGCAGTGAAGATGTAGCGGCGGCCAGCTCCTACAATGAGCAGTTCTTC CASSEDVAAASSYNEQFF
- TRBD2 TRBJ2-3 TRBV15 TGTGCCACCAGCAGAGGGACTAGCGGGGCTAGCACAGATACGCAGTATTTT CATSRGTSGASTDTQYF
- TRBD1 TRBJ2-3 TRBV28 TGTGCCAGCAGTTTTGACAGGGCAGCGGATACGCAGTATTTT CASSFDRAADTQYF
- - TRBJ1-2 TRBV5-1 TGCGCCAGCAGCCTGGGATTGGGACCGTATGGCTACACCTTC CASSLGLGPYGYTF
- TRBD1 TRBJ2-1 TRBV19 TGTGCCAGTAGCCCGACAGGGGTGCGCAATGAGCAGTTCTTC CASSPTGVRNEQFF
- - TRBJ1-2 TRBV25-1 TGTGCCAGCTCCGTCGGGACGCATTTTGGCTACACCTTC CASSVGTHFGYTF
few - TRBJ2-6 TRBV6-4 TGTGCCAGCAGTGACAGTGGGGCCAACGTCCTGACTTTC CASSDSGANVLTF
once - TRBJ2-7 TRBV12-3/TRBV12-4 TGTGCCAGCCGACGGGACTTCGACTACGAGCAGTACTTC CASRRDFDYEQYF
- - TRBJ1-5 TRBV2 TGTGCCAGCAGCGGGGACTCGTTGGACAATCAGCCCCAGCATTTT CASSGDSLDNQPQHF
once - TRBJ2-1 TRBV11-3 TGTGCCAGCAGCCCGTACAGGGCATATGAGCAGTTCTTC CASSPYRAYEQFF
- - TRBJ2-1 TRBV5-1 TGCGCCAGCTCCGAAGGTGAGTTGACACCCTACAATGAGCAGTTCTTC CASSEGELTPYNEQFF
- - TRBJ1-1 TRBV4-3 TGCGCCAGCAGCCAAGACCCAGGGATGAACACTGAAGCTTTCTTT CASSQDPGMNTEAFF
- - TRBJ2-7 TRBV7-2 TGTGCCAGCAGCTTGAGCAAAACCTACGAGCAGTACTTC CASSLSKTYEQYF
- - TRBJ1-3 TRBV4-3 TGCGCCAGCAGCCCGAAGGGTCATTGGGACTCTGGAAACACCATATATTTT CASSPKGHWDSGNTIYF
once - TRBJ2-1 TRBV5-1 TGCGCCAGCAGCTTGGATGGGGTATCCTACAATGAGCAGTTCTTC CASSLDGVSYNEQFF
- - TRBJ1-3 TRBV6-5 TGTGCCAGCAGGAAGGGGACCTCTGGAAACACCATATATTTT CASRKGTSGNTIYF
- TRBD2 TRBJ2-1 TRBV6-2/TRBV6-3 TGTGCCAGCAGTCGAGCGGGAGGGCGGAATGAGCAGTTCTTC CASSRAGGRNEQFF
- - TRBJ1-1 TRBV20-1 TGCAGTGCTAAGGCGTTGACTGAAGCTTTCTTT CSAKALTEAFF
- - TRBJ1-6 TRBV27 TGTGCCAGCAGTTTCACGGGATTCTCACCCCTCCACTTT CASSFTGFSPLHF
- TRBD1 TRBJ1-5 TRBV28 TGTGCCAGCAGCCCCGGGACAGGGGCGGGTCAGCCCCAGCATTTT CASSPGTGAGQPQHF
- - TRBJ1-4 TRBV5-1 TGCGCCAGCAGCTTTACAGGGAGGCCTAACGAAAAACTGTTTTTT CASSFTGRPNEKLFF
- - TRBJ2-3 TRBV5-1 TGCGCCAGCAGCCCGTCGGTCGCAGATACGCAGTATTTT CASSPSVADTQYF
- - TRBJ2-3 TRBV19 TGTGCCAGTAGTAACCTCCGGACATTAGGCACAGATACGCAGTATTTT CASSNLRTLGTDTQYF
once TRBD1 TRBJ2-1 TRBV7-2 TGTGCCAGCAGCTTGACAGGGCCCCCCCGGGATGAGCAGTTCTTC CASSLTGPPRDEQFF
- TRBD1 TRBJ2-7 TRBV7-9 TGTGCCAGCACCAAAGGGGGGACAGGCAACTACGAGCAGTACTTC CASTKGGTGNYEQYF
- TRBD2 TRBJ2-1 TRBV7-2 TGTGCCAGCAGCAATAGCGGGAGGAGGAATGAGCAGTTCTTC CASSNSGRRNEQFF
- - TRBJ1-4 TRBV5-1 TGCGCCAGCAGCGACTGGGGGTCAACTAATGAAAAACTGTTTTTT CASSDWGSTNEKLFF
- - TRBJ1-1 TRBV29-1 TGCAGCGTCAACAGGGCCATCGAAGCTTTCTTT CSVNRAIEAFF
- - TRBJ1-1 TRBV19 TGTGCCAGTAGTATCCCAGGGGCGAACACTGAAGCTTTCTTT CASSIPGANTEAFF
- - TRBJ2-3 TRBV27 TGTGCCAGCAGTCACCGGGACTTCACAGATACGCAGTATTTT CASSHRDFTDTQYF
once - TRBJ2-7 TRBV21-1 TGTGCCAGGGGAGGATCCTACGAGCAGTACTTC CARGGSYEQYF
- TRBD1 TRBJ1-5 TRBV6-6 TGTGCCAGCAGTCCAGCGACAGGGGGAAAGCAGCCCCAGCATTTT CASSPATGGKQPQHF
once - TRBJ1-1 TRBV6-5 TGTGCCAGCAGAGGACAGCCACCAGGGAACACTGAAGCTTTCTTT CASRGQPPGNTEAFF
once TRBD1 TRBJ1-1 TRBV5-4 TGTGCCAGCAGCTTACAGGGGATTGGGACTGAAGCTTTCTTT CASSLQGIGTEAFF
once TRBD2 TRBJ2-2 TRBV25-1 TGTGCCAGCAGTGGCCTAGCGGGAGGGCCAGTCGGGGAGCTGTTTTTT CASSGLAGGPVGELFF
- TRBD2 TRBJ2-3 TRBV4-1 TGCGCCAGCAGCCAGCCCCCGGGACTAGCGGGAGGGCCCTCGGGAGATACGCAGTATTTT CASSQPPGLAGGPSGDTQYF
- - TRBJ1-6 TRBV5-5 TGTGCCAGCAGCTCCGCCTCCGGCGGGGGGTATTCACCCCTCCACTTT CASSSASGGGYSPLHF
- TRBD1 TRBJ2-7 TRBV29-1 TGCAGCGTTGGGGGGGGGACAGGGTCCTACGAGCAGTACTTC CSVGGGTGSYEQYF
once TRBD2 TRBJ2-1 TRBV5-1 TGCGCCAGCAGCTTGGGGGACTACACGGATGAGCAGTTCTTC CASSLGDYTDEQFF
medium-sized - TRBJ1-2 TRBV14 TGTGCCAGCAGCCAAGTGGTAGGAGACAGCCTGAATTATGGCTACACCTTC CASSQVVGDSLNYGYTF
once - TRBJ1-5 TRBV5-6 TGTGCCAGCAGCTTTTGGGGTTTGGGCAATCAGCCCCAGCATTTT CASSFWGLGNQPQHF
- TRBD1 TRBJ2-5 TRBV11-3 TGTGCCAGCAGCCCGAGGGGACAGGGGTTAGAGACCCAGTACTTC CASSPRGQGLETQYF
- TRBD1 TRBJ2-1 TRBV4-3 TGCGCCAGCAGCCCTACAGGGGGTGAGCAGTTCTTC CASSPTGGEQFF
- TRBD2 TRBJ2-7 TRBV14 TGTGCCAGCACAGTCGGAGCGGGAGGTTCCGAGCAGTACTTC CASTVGAGGSEQYF
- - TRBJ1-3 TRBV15 TGTGCCACCAGCAGAGATCTCGACCGACGATATTTT CATSRDLDRRYF
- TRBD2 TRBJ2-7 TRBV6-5 TGTGCCAGCGGGGGACTAGCACACTACGAGCAGTACTTC CASGGLAHYEQYF
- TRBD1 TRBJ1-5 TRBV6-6 TGTGCCAGCAGCTGGACAGGTTCCAATCAGCCCCAGCATTTT CASSWTGSNQPQHF
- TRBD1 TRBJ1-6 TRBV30 TGTGCCTTCGCAAGCTCCGGGACAGTAAATTCACCCCTCCACTTT CAFASSGTVNSPLHF
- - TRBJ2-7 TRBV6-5 TGTGCCAGCAGGAAGATACAGGGCGCCTACGAGCAGTACTTC CASRKIQGAYEQYF
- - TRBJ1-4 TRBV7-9 TGTGCCAGCAGCTTAGGGTCGCTGCTGGCTAATGAAAAACTGTTTTTT CASSLGSLLANEKLFF
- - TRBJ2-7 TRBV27 TGTGCCAGCAAATTAAGGAACAGTCAGTCCTACGAGCAGTACTTC CASKLRNSQSYEQYF
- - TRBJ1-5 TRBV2 TGTGCCAGCAGTGGTGAGGTCCCGCCCCAGCATTTT CASSGEVPPQHF